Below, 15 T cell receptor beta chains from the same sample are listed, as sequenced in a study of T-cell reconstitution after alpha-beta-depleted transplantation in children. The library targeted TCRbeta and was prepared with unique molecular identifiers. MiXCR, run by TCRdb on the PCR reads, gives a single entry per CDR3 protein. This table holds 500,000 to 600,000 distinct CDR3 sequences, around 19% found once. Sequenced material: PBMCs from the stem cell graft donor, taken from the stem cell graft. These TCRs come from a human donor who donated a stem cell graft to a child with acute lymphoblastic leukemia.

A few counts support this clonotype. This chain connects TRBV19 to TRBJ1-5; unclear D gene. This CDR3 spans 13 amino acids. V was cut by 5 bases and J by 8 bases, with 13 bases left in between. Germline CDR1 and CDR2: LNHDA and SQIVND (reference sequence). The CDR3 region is CASSYGVPEPQHF. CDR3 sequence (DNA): TGTGCCAGTAGTTATGGGGTCCCGGAGCCCCAGCATTTT.

CDR3 amino acids: CASSSRLAGGFYNEQFF. The CDR3 DNA reads TGCGCCAGCAGCTCCAGACTAGCGGGAGGGTTCTACAATGAGCAGTTCTTC. This chain connects TRBV5-1 to TRBJ2-1; 14 bases align to TRBD2. V trimming: 3 bases; J trimming: 3 bases; junction bases outside the gene matches: 5. CDR1 and CDR2 (germline): SGHRS, YFSETQ. This CDR3 contains 17 residues.

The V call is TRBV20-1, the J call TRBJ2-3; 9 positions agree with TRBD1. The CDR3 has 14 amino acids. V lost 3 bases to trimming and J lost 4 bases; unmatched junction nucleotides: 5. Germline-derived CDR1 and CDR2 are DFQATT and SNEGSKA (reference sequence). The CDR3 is CSARTGGGADTQYF. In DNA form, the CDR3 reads TGCAGTGCTAGGACAGGGGGAGGGGCAGATACGCAGTATTTT.

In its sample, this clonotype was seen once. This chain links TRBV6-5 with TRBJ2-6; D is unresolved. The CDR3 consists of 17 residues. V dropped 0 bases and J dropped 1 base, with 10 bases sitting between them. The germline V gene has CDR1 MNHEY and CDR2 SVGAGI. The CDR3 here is CASSYSSPQSGANVLTF. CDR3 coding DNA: TGTGCCAGCAGTTACTCCTCCCCGCAATCTGGGGCCAACGTCCTGACTTTC.

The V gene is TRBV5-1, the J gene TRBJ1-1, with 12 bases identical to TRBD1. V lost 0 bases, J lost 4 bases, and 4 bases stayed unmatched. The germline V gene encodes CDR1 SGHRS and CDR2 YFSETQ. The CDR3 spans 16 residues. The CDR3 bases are TGCGCCAGCAGCTTGGAGGGACAGGGGGCAGGCACTGAAGCTTTCTTT. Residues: CASSLEGQGAGTEAFF.

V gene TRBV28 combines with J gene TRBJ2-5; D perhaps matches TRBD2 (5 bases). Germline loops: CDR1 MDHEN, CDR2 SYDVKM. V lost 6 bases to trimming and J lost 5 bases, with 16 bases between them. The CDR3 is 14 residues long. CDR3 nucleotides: TGTGCCAGCAGCCTCTCGGGGTTAGGGGAGACCCAGTACTTC. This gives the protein CASSLSGLGETQYF.

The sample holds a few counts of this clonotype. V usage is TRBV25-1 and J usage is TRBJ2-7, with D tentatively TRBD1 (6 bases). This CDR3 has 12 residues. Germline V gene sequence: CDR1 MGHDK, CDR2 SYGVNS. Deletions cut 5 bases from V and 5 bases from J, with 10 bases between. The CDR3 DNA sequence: TGTGCCAGCAGTAGAAACAGGGACGAGCAGTACTTC. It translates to CASSRNRDEQYF.

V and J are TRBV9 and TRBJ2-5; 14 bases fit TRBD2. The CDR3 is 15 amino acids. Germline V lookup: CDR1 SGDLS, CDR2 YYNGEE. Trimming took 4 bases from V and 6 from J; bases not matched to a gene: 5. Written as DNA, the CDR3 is TGTGCCAGCAGCACTGGGACTAGCGGGAGACAGACCCAGTACTTC. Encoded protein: CASSTGTSGRQTQYF.

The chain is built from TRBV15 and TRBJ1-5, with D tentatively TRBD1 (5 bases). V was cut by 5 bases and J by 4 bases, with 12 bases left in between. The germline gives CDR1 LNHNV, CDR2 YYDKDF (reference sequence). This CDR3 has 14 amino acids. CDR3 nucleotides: TGTGCCACCAGCTTAAAACGGGGGAATCAGCCCCAGCATTTT. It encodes CATSLKRGNQPQHF.

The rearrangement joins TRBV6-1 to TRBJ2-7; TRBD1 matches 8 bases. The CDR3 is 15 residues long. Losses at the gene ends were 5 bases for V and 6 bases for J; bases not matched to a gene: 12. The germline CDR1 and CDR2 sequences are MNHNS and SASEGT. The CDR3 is CASSPQGALGIEQYF. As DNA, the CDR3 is TGTGCCAGCAGTCCTCAGGGGGCCCTAGGCATCGAGCAGTACTTC.

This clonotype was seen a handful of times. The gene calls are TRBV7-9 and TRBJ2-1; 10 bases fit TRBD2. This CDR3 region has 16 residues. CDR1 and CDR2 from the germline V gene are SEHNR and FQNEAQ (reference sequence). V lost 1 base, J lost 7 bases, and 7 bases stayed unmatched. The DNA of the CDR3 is TGTGCCAGCAGCTTAGGCCTTAGCGGGAGGTGGAATGAGCAGTTCTTC. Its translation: CASSLGLSGRWNEQFF.

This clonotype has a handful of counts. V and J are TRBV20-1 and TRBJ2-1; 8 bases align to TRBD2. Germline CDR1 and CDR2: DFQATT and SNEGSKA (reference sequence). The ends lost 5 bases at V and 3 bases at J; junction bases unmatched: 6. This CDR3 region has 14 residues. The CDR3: CSAGRTSSYNEQFF. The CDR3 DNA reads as TGCAGTGCTGGGAGGACTAGCAGCTACAATGAGCAGTTCTTC.

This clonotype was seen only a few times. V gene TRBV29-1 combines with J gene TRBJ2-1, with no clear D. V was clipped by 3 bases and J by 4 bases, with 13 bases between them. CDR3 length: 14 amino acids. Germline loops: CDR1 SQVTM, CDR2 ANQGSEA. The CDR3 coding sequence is TGCAGCGTTGAGCGGTGGCAGTCATACAATGAGCAGTTCTTC. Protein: CSVERWQSYNEQFF.

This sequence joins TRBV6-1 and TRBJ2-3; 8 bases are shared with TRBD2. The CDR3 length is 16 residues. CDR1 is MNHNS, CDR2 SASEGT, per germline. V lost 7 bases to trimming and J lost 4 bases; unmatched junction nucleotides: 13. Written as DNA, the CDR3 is TGTGCCAGCACCTCCCTCGGAGCGGGAGACCCAGATACGCAGTATTTT. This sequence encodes CASTSLGAGDPDTQYF.

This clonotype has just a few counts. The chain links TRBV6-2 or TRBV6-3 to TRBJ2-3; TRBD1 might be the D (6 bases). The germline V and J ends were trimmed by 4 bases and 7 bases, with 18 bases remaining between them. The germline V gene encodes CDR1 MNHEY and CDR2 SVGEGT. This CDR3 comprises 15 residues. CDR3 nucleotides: TGTGCCAGCAGTTTATGGACTTACAGGGACAATACGCAGTATTTT. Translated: CASSLWTYRDNTQYF.